Shown below are 16 T cell receptor beta chains from a single sample sequenced in a study of Ad26.COV2.S vaccination and SARS-CoV-2 variants. Sequenced by immunoSEQ multiplex PCR; TCRdb stores in-frame clones only, minus some. The sample has hundreds of thousands of clones, 90% seen once. Treatment described: 15 to 20 received Ad26.COV2.S at low or high dose, single or two shots; about 5 received placebo; per-sample allocation not given. Samples came from day 63 after the first vaccine or placebo injection. The sequencing here drew on peripheral blood, taken in a trial of Ad26.COV2.S vaccine versus placebo. The receptors here all came from a person between 18 and 65 years old who received the Ad26.COV2.S COVID-19 vaccine or a placebo.

The chain employs TRBV13 and TRBJ1-1; 7 nucleotides match TRBD1. CDR1 PRHDT and CDR2 FYEKMQ come from the germline V gene (reference sequence). The CDR3 length is 15 residues. The V gene end was trimmed by 5 bases and the J gene end by 7 bases; junction bases not matched to a gene: 13. CDR3 bases: TGTGCCAGCAGCCCCGATGGGAGGGGGCGGCATGAAGCTTTCTTT. It specifies CASSPDGRGRHEAFF.

V is TRBV4-1 and J is TRBJ1-4, with TRBD1 as a possible D gene (5 bases). The CDR3 runs 15 residues. Germline lookup yields CDR1 MGHRA and CDR2 YSYEKL. V was pared by 0 bases and J by 5 bases, with 10 bases between. In DNA, the CDR3 is TGCGCCAGCAGCCAAGACAGGGCCCCGAATGAAAAACTGTTTTTT. Its protein product is CASSQDRAPNEKLFF.

CDR3: CASSWGLAGVRNEQFF. The DNA of the CDR3 is TGTGCCAGCAGCTGGGGACTAGCGGGAGTAAGGAATGAGCAGTTCTTC. The J gene is TRBJ2-1, the V gene TRBV5-5, with 14 positions matching TRBD2. Trimming at V came to 3 bases and at J to 7 bases, leaving 6 bases not matched to a gene. This CDR3 region has 16 residues. The germline CDR1 and CDR2 sequences are SGHKS and YYEKEE (reference sequence).

A word on this clone: Distinct nucleotide sequences in the sample also encode this CDR3. V usage is TRBV18 and J usage is TRBJ2-5; 7 nucleotides align to TRBD1. The J segment lost 3 bases and the V segment lost 2 bases, leaving 0 bases of the junction unmatched. Germline CDR1 reads KGHSH; CDR2 reads LQKENI. The CDR3 has 13 amino acids. The CDR3: CASSPGTEETQYF. The CDR3 DNA is TGTGCCAGCTCACCAGGGACAGAAGAGACCCAGTACTTC.

J is TRBJ2-7 and V is TRBV10-3; TRBD1 matches 10 bases. The V segment lost 6 bases and the J segment 2 bases; nucleotides outside the gene matches: 7. CDR1 is ENHRY, CDR2 SYGVKD, per germline. There are 15 residues in the CDR3. CDR3 sequence (DNA): TGTGCCATCAGAGTCGACAGGGGGCAGGCCTACGAGCAGTACTTC. Protein product: CAIRVDRGQAYEQYF.

The V and J genes are TRBV29-1 and TRBJ2-7; D may be TRBD2 (5 bases). V lost 7 bases and J lost 3, with 10 bases in between. Germline V gene sequence: CDR1 SQVTM, CDR2 ANQGSEA. This CDR3 has 11 amino acids. CDR3 sequence: CSAGAGYEQYF. The CDR3 nucleotides are TGCAGCGCGGGCGCGGGCTACGAGCAGTACTTC.

V usage is TRBV28 and J usage is TRBJ1-1; D is uncertain. Germline loops: CDR1 MDHEN, CDR2 SYDVKM. The CDR3 covers 13 residues. Trimming cost V 2 bases and J 7 bases, with 11 bases left between them. CDR3 DNA sequence: TGTGCCAGCAGTTTAGTTAAAACCGGTGAAGCTTTCTTT. Translated: CASSLVKTGEAFF.

The J gene is TRBJ1-2, the V gene TRBV4-2, with TRBD1 matching over 8 bases. The CDR3 sequence is 14 residues long. The V and J ends lost 4 bases and 7 bases, in that order; junction bases with no gene match: 8. Germline V gene sequence: CDR1 LGHNA, CDR2 YNFKEQ. The CDR3 loop reads CASSLDRQGPGYTF. Written as DNA, the CDR3 is TGTGCCAGCAGCCTAGACAGACAGGGGCCTGGCTACACCTTC.

As for this clone: This sample includes further DNA sequences coding for the same CDR3. The chain employs TRBV27 and TRBJ1-2; D might be TRBD1 (6 bases). The germline CDR1 and CDR2 sequences are MNHEY and SMNVEV (reference sequence). This CDR3 is built from 13 residues. V was pared by 4 bases and J by 4 bases, with 10 bases between. The CDR3 region is CASSSTGIYGYTF. In DNA, the CDR3 is TGTGCCAGCAGTTCTACAGGGATCTATGGCTACACCTTC.

The chain joins TRBV18 to TRBJ2-7; 9 nucleotides match TRBD2. Germline V lookup: CDR1 KGHSH, CDR2 LQKENI. The trim removed 4 bases at V and 2 bases at J, leaving 24 bases unmatched. CDR3 size: 21 residues. In nucleotides, the CDR3 is TGTGCCAGCTCACTACGAAATATTCAGGGGGTCGGACTAGCGCGCGCCTACGAGCAGTACTTC. The encoded protein is CASSLRNIQGVGLARAYEQYF.

The chain has TRBV14 and TRBJ2-5; D may match TRBD1 or TRBD2 (6 bases each). Germline assignment: CDR1 SGHDN and CDR2 FVKESK. Trimming took 6 bases from V and 5 from J, leaving 16 bases between them. There are 14 residues in the CDR3. The CDR3 bases are TGTGCCAGCAGTCCGCTAGGGGGGCTGGAGACCCAGTACTTC. Encoded protein: CASSPLGGLETQYF. Full variable domain (outside the CDR3, taken from reference TRBV14 and TRBJ2-5): EAGVTQFPSHSVIEKGQTVTLRCDPISGHDNLYWYRRVMGKEIKFLLHFVKESKQDESGMPNNRFLAERTGGTYSTLKVQPAELEDSGVYFCASSPLGGLETQYFGPGTRLLVL.

The V call is TRBV21-1, the J call TRBJ2-5; the tabulated D call, TRBD2, remains unverified against the DNA. TRBV21-1 is classified as a pseudogene. The CDR3 contains 16 residues. CDR3 region: CASWVDAGGNQETQYF. CDR3 coding DNA: TGTGCCAGCTGGGTGGACGCGGGAGGGAACCAAGAGACCCAGTACTTC.

The gene calls are TRBV27 and TRBJ1-6; TRBD1 agrees at 8 bases. The CDR3 loop spans 14 amino acids. Germline loops: CDR1 MNHEY, CDR2 SMNVEV (reference sequence). The V segment lost 3 bases and the J segment 14 bases; nucleotides outside the gene matches: 9. CDR3 coding DNA: TGTGCCAGCAGTTTGTGGGGACAGGCGCAAACCCTCCACTTT. Residues: CASSLWGQAQTLHF.

The chain has TRBV2 and TRBJ1-3; possibly TRBD1 for D (6 bases). Germline values: CDR1 SNHLY, CDR2 FYNNEI. The V end was cut by 7 bases, the J end by 0 bases, with 16 bases between. The CDR3 extends over 16 amino acids. The CDR3 sequence: CASTRDPQGSGNTIYF. The CDR3 DNA reads as TGTGCCAGCACTAGAGACCCACAGGGCTCTGGAAACACCATATATTTT. The complete variable domain, with remaining parts taken from reference TRBV2 and TRBJ1-3, reads EPEVTQTPSHQVTQMGQEVILRCVPISNHLYFYWYRQILGQKVEFLVSFYNNEISEKSEIFDDQFSVERPDGSNFTLKIRSTKLEDSAMYFCASTRDPQGSGNTIYFGEGSWLTVV.

The rearrangement joins TRBV6-2 or TRBV6-3 to TRBJ2-7; a possible D gene is TRBD1 (5 bases). Looked up from germline, CDR1 is MNHEY and CDR2 is SVGEGT. The CDR3 is 15 amino acids. V was clipped by 4 bases and J by 1 base, with 14 bases between them. The CDR3 sequence: CASSSKQGDSYEQYF. CDR3 coding DNA: TGTGCCAGCAGTTCCAAGCAGGGTGATTCCTACGAGCAGTACTTC.

V is TRBV10-3 and J is TRBJ1-5; D ambiguous. The CDR3 is 14 residues long. Per germline, CDR1 ENHRY and CDR2 SYGVKD. Trimming pared 1 base from V and 7 bases from J, leaving 11 bases between. The CDR3 loop reads CAISELGREQPQHF. The CDR3 coding sequence is TGTGCCATCAGTGAGTTAGGACGGGAGCAGCCCCAGCATTTT.